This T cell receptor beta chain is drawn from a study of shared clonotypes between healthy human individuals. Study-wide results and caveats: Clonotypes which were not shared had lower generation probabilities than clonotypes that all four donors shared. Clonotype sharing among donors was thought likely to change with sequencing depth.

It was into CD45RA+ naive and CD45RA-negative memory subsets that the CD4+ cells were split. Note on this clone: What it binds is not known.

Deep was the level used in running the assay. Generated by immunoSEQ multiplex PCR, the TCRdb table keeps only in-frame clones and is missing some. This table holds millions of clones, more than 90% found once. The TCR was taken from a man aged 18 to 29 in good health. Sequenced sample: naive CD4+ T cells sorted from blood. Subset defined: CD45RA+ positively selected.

CDR3: CASSHRGAVHEQYF. The CDR3 region has the DNA TGTGCCAGCAGCCACAGGGGCGCGGTCCACGAGCAGTACTTC. This chain connects TRBV11-1 to TRBJ2-7; TRBD1 agrees at 7 bases. The junction had 9 bases not matched to a gene; V was cut back by 5 bases and J by 5 bases. Germline values: CDR1 SGHAT, CDR2 FQDESV (reference sequence). The CDR3 covers 14 residues.